Below are 29 T cell receptor beta chains sequenced from a single sample in a study of blood T cell repertoires in COVID-19. Generated by immunoSEQ multiplex PCR, the TCRdb table keeps only in-frame clones and is missing some. Altogether 200,000 to 300,000 clones are present, roughly 80% being singletons, with the ten largest covering just under 6.5%. The specimen sequenced was peripheral blood. Every receptor here comes from a woman aged 60 to 75 with active or convalescent COVID-19.

As DNA, the CDR3 is TGTGCCAGCAGCCCTAGGACTAGCGCCAGCACAGATACGCAGTATTTT. This encodes CASSPRTSASTDTQYF. This chain connects TRBV11-3 to TRBJ2-3; 9 bases map to TRBD2. Trimming cost V 5 bases and J 0 bases; bases outside gene matches: 6. Germline V gene data show CDR1 as SGHNT and CDR2 as YENEEA. This CDR3 contains 16 residues. Complete variable domain (other parts from reference TRBV11-3 and TRBJ2-3): EAGVVQSPRYKIIEKKQPVAFWCNPISGHNTLYWYLQNLGQGPELLIRYENEEAVDDSQLPKDRFSAERLKGVDSTLKIQPAELGDSAVYLCASSPRTSASTDTQYFGPGTRLTVL.

The chain has TRBV5-6 and TRBJ2-2; D uncertain. The V gene's germline CDR1 is SGHDT and CDR2 YYEEEE. The CDR3 length is 15 residues. Trimming removed 2 bases at V and 5 bases at J, with 13 bases between. This chain's CDR3 is CASSFYGGRTGELFF. The CDR3 DNA reads as TGTGCCAGCAGCTTTTATGGTGGGCGAACCGGGGAGCTGTTTTTT.

This rearrangement joins TRBV6-1 to TRBJ1-2; 10 bases fit TRBD1. Germline assignment: CDR1 MNHNS and CDR2 SASEGT. V lost 6 bases to trimming and J lost 2 bases; unmatched junction nucleotides: 9. The CDR3 is 16 residues long. The CDR3 region has the DNA TGTGCCAGCAGGGAAATTGACAGGGGGCGGAACTATGGCTACACCTTC. This gives the protein CASREIDRGRNYGYTF.

Here the CDR3 reads CAISESGRGSYGYTF. Here the CDR3 DNA reads TGTGCCATCAGTGAGTCGGGCAGGGGTAGCTATGGCTACACCTTC. The chain uses TRBV10-3 and TRBJ1-2, with D possibly being TRBD1 (6 bases). The CDR3 has 15 amino acids. Germline-derived CDR1 and CDR2 are ENHRY and SYGVKD. V was trimmed by 0 bases and J by 4 bases, leaving 12 bases between them.

This rearrangement joins TRBV3-1 (or the pseudogene TRBV3-2) to TRBJ2-1; 10 bases match TRBD2. Germline values: CDR1 LGHDT, CDR2 YNNKEL (reference sequence). The CDR3 loop spans 15 amino acids. V lost 2 bases and J lost 3; bases outside the gene matches: 1. This CDR3 reads CASSQSSGGYNEQFF. CDR3 DNA sequence: TGTGCCAGCAGCCAATCTAGCGGGGGCTACAATGAGCAGTTCTTC.

In this sample, this clone turned up once. The chain couples TRBV14 to TRBJ2-3; TRBD2 agrees at 9 bases. The germline V gene has CDR1 SGHDN and CDR2 FVKESK. V trimming: 8 bases; J trimming: 5 bases; junction bases outside the gene matches: 11. The CDR3 loop spans 15 amino acids. The CDR3 nucleotides are TGTGCCAGCTCGAGTCTAGCGGGAAAGGGAGATACGCAGTATTTT. Protein sequence: CASSSLAGKGDTQYF.

V usage is TRBV6-5 and J usage is TRBJ1-5, with TRBD1 matching over 8 bases. Unmatched junction bases numbered 9, after V lost 11 bases and J lost 0 bases. This CDR3 has 15 amino acids. Germline V gene sequence: CDR1 MNHEY, CDR2 SVGAGI. CDR3 residues: CAARQGPYSNQPQHF. DNA for the CDR3: TGTGCCGCCAGACAGGGGCCCTATAGCAATCAGCCCCAGCATTTT.

The J gene is TRBJ1-1, the V gene TRBV11-3, with TRBD1 matching 7 bases. This CDR3 is built from 13 residues. The trim removed 5 bases at V and 7 bases at J, leaving 7 bases unmatched. The V gene's germline CDR1 is SGHNT and CDR2 YENEEA. CDR3 protein: CASSVRQGLEAFF. The CDR3 DNA follows: TGTGCCAGCAGCGTCCGACAGGGCCTTGAAGCTTTCTTT.

This clone was observed a single time. The genes are TRBV18 and TRBJ1-1; 9 bases map to TRBD1. V lost 3 bases and J lost 1; bases outside the gene matches: 6. Looked up from germline, CDR1 is KGHSH and CDR2 is LQKENI. This CDR3 contains 16 residues. The CDR3 DNA is TGTGCCAGCTCACCGAATACAGGGGGCACGAACACTGAAGCTTTCTTT. Protein sequence: CASSPNTGGTNTEAFF.

V is TRBV7-2 and J is TRBJ2-1; possibly TRBD1 for D (6 bases). This CDR3 region has 13 residues. V was cut by 2 bases and J by 13 bases, with 15 bases left in between. The germline V gene encodes CDR1 SGHTA and CDR2 FQGNSA. CDR3 protein: CASSLLAGEGQFF. Written as DNA, the CDR3 is TGTGCCAGCAGCTTATTGGCAGGGGAAGGCCAGTTCTTC.

CDR3: CAWSGGEKDYEQYF. The CDR3, as DNA: TGTGCCTGGAGTGGCGGGGAGAAGGACTACGAGCAGTACTTC. The chain recombines TRBV30 with TRBJ2-7, with TRBD2 as a possible D gene (6 bases). V shed 1 base and J shed 3 bases, with 13 bases lying between them. This CDR3 contains 14 residues. Germline CDR1 and CDR2: GTSNPN and SVGIG (reference sequence).

The rearrangement joins TRBV9 to TRBJ2-3; 12 nucleotides agree with TRBD2. CDR3 length: 16 amino acids. CDR1 SGDLS and CDR2 YYNGEE come from the germline V gene. V lost 3 bases, J lost 2 bases, and 4 bases stayed unmatched. The CDR3, as DNA: TGTGCCAGCAGCGCCGGACTAGCGGGAATCACAGATACGCAGTATTTT. This gives the protein CASSAGLAGITDTQYF.

The chain employs TRBV11-2 and TRBJ2-1; TRBD2 matches at 7 bases. Unmatched junction bases numbered 16, after V lost 0 bases and J lost 8 bases. Germline values: CDR1 SGHAT, CDR2 FQNNGV. This CDR3 comprises 18 residues. CDR3 residues: CASSLDIWAGALGDEQFF. The CDR3, as DNA: TGTGCCAGCAGCTTAGATATCTGGGCGGGAGCGTTGGGTGATGAGCAGTTCTTC.

This chain joins TRBV6-6 and TRBJ1-3; 9 bases are a match to TRBD1. The V gene's germline CDR1 is MNHNY and CDR2 SVGAGI (reference sequence). Unmatched junction bases numbered 11, after V lost 5 bases and J lost 3 bases. The CDR3 totals 17 residues. The CDR3 is CASSRSQQGARGNTIYF. For the CDR3, the DNA is TGTGCCAGCAGTCGTTCGCAACAGGGGGCGCGTGGAAACACCATATATTTT.

The rearrangement uses TRBV9 and TRBJ2-5; TRBD2 might be the D (5 bases). Germline CDR1 reads SGDLS; CDR2 reads YYNGEE. With 4 bases removed from V and 5 bases from J, the gap between germline ends came to 18 bases. The CDR3 consists of 15 residues. Written as DNA, the CDR3 is TGTGCCAGCAGCTCATTGGGCGGATCGGGGGAGACCCAGTACTTC. Its translation: CASSSLGGSGETQYF.

CDR3 nucleotides: TGTGCCAGCAGCTCCCCAGGGGGCGGAACTAATGAAAAACTGTTTTTT. Amino acids: CASSSPGGGTNEKLFF. The chain carries TRBV11-2 and TRBJ1-4; TRBD1 agrees at 8 bases. This CDR3 is built from 16 residues. J lost 1 base, V lost 4 bases, and 5 bases had no gene match. From germline, CDR1 is SGHAT and CDR2 FQNNGV.

V usage is TRBV4-1 and J usage is TRBJ2-6; D remains ambiguous. The CDR3 is made up of 17 amino acids. Germline V lookup: CDR1 MGHRA, CDR2 YSYEKL. Trimming shortened V by 1 base and J by 0 bases, and 10 bases separated the two germline ends. CDR3 in amino acids: CASSQASASSGANVLTF. DNA for the CDR3: TGCGCCAGCAGCCAAGCTTCTGCTAGCTCTGGGGCCAACGTCCTGACTTTC.

The chain employs TRBV3-1 (or the pseudogene TRBV3-2) and TRBJ1-4; 8 nucleotides line up with TRBD1. Germline CDR1 LGHDT, CDR2 YNNKEL (reference sequence). The CDR3 totals 15 residues. V was pared by 8 bases and J by 3 bases, with 8 bases of the junction left unmatched. CDR3 DNA: TGTGCCAGCCTGGGATCGGGACAGGCTAATGAAAAACTGTTTTTT. Its translation is CASLGSGQANEKLFF.

This clone was recorded only once. Being one base from a much bigger clone, this may be a read error. The rearrangement joins TRBV10-3 to TRBJ1-5; 10 nucleotides match TRBD1. This CDR3 is built from 13 residues. With V trimmed by 8 bases and J by 5 bases, 3 bases remained unmatched. The germline CDR1 and CDR2 sequences are ENHRY and SYGVKD. Here the CDR3 DNA reads TGTGCCATCCGGGACAGGGGCGATCAGCCCCAGCATTTT. Encoded protein: CAIRDRGDQPQHF.

The CDR3 is CASTTSGKPNIQYF. The CDR3 DNA follows: TGTGCCAGCACGACTAGCGGGAAGCCTAATATCCAGTACTTC. The chain combines TRBV28 with TRBJ2-5, with 11 bases aligning to TRBD2. The CDR3 contains 14 residues. The V gene end was trimmed by 7 bases and the J gene end by 10 bases; junction bases not matched to a gene: 11. Germline V CDR1 and CDR2: MDHEN, SYDVKM.

V gene TRBV30 combines with J gene TRBJ2-7; TRBD1 is a possible D gene (6 bases). The CDR3 spans 15 residues. V was trimmed by 2 bases and J by 4 bases, leaving 18 bases between them. Germline CDR1 is GTSNPN and CDR2 is SVGIG (reference sequence). CDR3 nucleotide sequence: TGTGCCTGGAGTAGGGGACACACTGGTTCTTACGAGCAGTACTTC. Translation gives CAWSRGHTGSYEQYF.

This chain joins TRBV28 and TRBJ2-3; 12 positions agree with TRBD1. The V gene end was trimmed by 5 bases and the J gene end by 2 bases; junction bases not matched to a gene: 11. The CDR3 length is 18 residues. Germline V gene sequence: CDR1 MDHEN, CDR2 SYDVKM. Written as DNA, the CDR3 is TGTGCCAGCAGTGTAGGGGACAGGGGGCTCCCCGCCACAGATACGCAGTATTTT. Its protein is CASSVGDRGLPATDTQYF.

CDR3 sequence (DNA): TGTGCCAGTAGTCCACGACAGGCCCAAAGGGGCTACACCTTC. The encoded protein is CASSPRQAQRGYTF. The genes are TRBV19 and TRBJ1-2; the D gene is possibly TRBD1 (6 bases). V was clipped by 5 bases and J by 8 bases, with 18 bases between them. CDR3 length: 14 amino acids. Looked up from germline, CDR1 is LNHDA and CDR2 is SQIVND (reference sequence).

V gene TRBV6-5 combines with J gene TRBJ1-1; unclear D gene. CDR1 MNHEY and CDR2 SVGAGI come from the germline V gene. Trimming removed 6 bases at V and 4 bases at J, with 15 bases between. The CDR3 length is 14 residues. The CDR3 nucleotides are TGTGCCAGCAGCCAGAGGTCGGGTGGCACTGAAGCTTTCTTT. Its translation is CASSQRSGGTEAFF.

V is TRBV7-6 and J is TRBJ2-2; 12 bases are shared with TRBD1. This CDR3 contains 16 residues. Unmatched junction bases numbered 6, after V lost 5 bases and J lost 5 bases. The V gene's germline CDR1 is SGHVS and CDR2 FNYEAQ. The CDR3 DNA sequence: TGTGCCAGCAGCCCAGAGGGACAGGGGGCAACCGGGGAGCTGTTTTTT. Protein sequence: CASSPEGQGATGELFF.

The chain recombines TRBV6-1 with TRBJ1-1, with no clear D. Germline V CDR1 and CDR2: MNHNS, SASEGT. The CDR3 sequence is 18 residues long. The V and J ends lost 2 bases and 3 bases respectively, with 22 bases between them. CDR3 nucleotides: TGTGCCAGCAGTGAATTCCTGCCAAGGACGGGAAGCCACACTGAAGCTTTCTTT. It codes for CASSEFLPRTGSHTEAFF.

This clone appeared a few times. The chain uses TRBV4-1 and TRBJ1-4; D is unresolved. This CDR3 is built from 15 residues. V lost 4 bases to trimming and J lost 6 bases, with 15 bases between them. Looked up from germline, CDR1 is MGHRA and CDR2 is YSYEKL. CDR3 nucleotide sequence: TGCGCCAGCAGCCCGGGGATACGATGGGATGAAAAACTGTTTTTT. Translation: CASSPGIRWDEKLFF.

This clone was counted a single time. The chain recombines TRBV30 with TRBJ2-1; either TRBD1 or TRBD2 may supply D (5 bases each). Germline CDR1 is GTSNPN and CDR2 is SVGIG (reference sequence). The CDR3 totals 13 residues. CDR3 amino acids: CAGGSGFYNEQFF. The CDR3 coding sequence is TGTGCTGGGGGAAGCGGATTCTACAATGAGCAGTTCTTC.

The V call is TRBV5-1, the J call TRBJ2-1; the D gene is possibly TRBD2 (6 bases). The CDR3 contains 16 residues. V lost 1 base and J lost 7, with 18 bases in between. The germline CDR1 and CDR2 sequences are SGHRS and YFSETQ. The CDR3 reads CASSLPGELTVNEQFF. In nucleotides, the CDR3 is TGCGCCAGCAGCTTGCCGGGAGAGTTAACTGTAAATGAGCAGTTCTTC.